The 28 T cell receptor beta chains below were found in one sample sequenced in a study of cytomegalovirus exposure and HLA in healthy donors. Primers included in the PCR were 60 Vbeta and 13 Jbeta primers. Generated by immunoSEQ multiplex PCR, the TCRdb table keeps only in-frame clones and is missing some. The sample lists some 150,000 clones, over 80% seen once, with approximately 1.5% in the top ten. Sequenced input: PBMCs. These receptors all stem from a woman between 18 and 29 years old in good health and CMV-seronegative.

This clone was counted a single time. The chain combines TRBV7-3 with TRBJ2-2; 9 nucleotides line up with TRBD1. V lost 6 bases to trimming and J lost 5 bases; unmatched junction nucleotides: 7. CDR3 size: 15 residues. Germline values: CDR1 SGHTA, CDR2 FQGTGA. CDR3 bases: TGTGCCAGCAGGCCCGGGACAGGGAGGACCGGGGAGCTGTTTTTT. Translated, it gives CASRPGTGRTGELFF.

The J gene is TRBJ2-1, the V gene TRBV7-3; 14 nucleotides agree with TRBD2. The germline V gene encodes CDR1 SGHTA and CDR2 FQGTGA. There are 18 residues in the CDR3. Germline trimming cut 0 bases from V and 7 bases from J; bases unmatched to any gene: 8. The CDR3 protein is CASSLTPRTSGGKNEQFF. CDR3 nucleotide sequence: TGTGCCAGCAGCTTAACCCCCCGGACTAGCGGGGGGAAGAATGAGCAGTTCTTC.

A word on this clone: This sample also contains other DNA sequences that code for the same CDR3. This CDR3 reads CASCKGGQMNTEAFF. CDR3 nucleotide sequence: TGTGCCAGCTGCAAAGGGGGACAGATGAACACTGAAGCTTTCTTT. The chain couples TRBV2 to TRBJ1-1, with 7 bases aligning to TRBD1. This CDR3 region has 15 residues. Unmatched junction bases numbered 9, after V lost 8 bases and J lost 0 bases. From germline, CDR1 is SNHLY and CDR2 FYNNEI.

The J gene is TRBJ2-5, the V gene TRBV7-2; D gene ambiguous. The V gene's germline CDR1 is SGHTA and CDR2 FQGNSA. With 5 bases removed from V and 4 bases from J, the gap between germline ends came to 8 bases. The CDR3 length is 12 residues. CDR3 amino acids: CASSALRETQYF. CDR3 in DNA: TGTGCCAGCAGCGCCTTGCGAGAGACCCAGTACTTC.

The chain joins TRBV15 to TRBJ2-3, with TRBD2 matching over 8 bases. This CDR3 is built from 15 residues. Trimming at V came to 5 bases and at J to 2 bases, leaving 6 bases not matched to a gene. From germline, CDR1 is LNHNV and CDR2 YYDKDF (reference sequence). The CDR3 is CATSVLRGATDTQYF. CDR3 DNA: TGTGCCACCAGCGTACTGCGGGGGGCCACAGATACGCAGTATTTT. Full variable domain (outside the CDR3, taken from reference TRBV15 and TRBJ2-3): DAMVIQNPRYQVTQFGKPVTLSCSQTLNHNVMYWYQQKSSQAPKLLFHYYDKDFNNEADTPDNFQSRRPNTSFCFLDIRSPGLGDTAMYLCATSVLRGATDTQYFGPGTRLTVL.

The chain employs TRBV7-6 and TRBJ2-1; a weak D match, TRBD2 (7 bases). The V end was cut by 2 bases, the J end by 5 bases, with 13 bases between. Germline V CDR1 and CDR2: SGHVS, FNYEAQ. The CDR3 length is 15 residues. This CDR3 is CASSLLAGADNEQFF. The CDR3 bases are TGTGCCAGCAGCTTACTCGCGGGGGCCGACAATGAGCAGTTCTTC.

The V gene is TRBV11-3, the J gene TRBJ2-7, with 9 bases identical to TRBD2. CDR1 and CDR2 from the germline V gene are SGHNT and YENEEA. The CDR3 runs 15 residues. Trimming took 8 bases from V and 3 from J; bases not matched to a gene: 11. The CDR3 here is CASPSKKAGGYEQYF. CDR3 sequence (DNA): TGTGCCAGCCCCAGCAAAAAAGCGGGGGGCTACGAGCAGTACTTC.

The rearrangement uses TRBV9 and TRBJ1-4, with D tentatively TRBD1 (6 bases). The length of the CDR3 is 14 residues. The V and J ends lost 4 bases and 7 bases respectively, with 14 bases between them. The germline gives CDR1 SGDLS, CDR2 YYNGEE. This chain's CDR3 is CASSIQGGGEKLFF. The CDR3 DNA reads TGTGCCAGCAGCATCCAAGGGGGGGGTGAAAAACTGTTTTTT. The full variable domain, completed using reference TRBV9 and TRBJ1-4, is DSGVTQTPKHLITATGQRVTLRCSPRSGDLSVYWYQQSLDQGLQFLIQYYNGEERAKGNILERFSAQQFPDLHSELNLSSLELGDSALYFCASSIQGGGEKLFFGSGTQLSVL.

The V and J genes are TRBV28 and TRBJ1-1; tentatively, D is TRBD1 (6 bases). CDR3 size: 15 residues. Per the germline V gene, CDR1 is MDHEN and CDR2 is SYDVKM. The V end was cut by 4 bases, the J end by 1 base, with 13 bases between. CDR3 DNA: TGTGCCAGCAGTTCGTACGACAGGCCGAACACTGAAGCTTTCTTT. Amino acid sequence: CASSSYDRPNTEAFF.

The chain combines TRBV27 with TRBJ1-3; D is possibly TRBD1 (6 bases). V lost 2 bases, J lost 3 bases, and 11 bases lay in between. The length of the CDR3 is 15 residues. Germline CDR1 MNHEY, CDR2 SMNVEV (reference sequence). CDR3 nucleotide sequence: TGTGCCAGCAGTTTAGGGGCAGGGGTTGGAAACACCATATATTTT. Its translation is CASSLGAGVGNTIYF.

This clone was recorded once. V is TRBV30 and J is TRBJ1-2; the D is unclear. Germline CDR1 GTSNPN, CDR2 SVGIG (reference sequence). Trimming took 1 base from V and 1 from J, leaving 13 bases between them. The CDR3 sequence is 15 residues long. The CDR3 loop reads CAWSGQTNFNYGYTF. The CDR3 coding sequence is TGTGCCTGGAGTGGCCAGACTAATTTTAACTATGGCTACACCTTC.

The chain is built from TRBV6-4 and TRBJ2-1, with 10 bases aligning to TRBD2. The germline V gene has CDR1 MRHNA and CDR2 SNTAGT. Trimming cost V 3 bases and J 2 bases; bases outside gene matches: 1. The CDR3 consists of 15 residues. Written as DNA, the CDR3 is TGTGCCAGCAGTGAAAGCGGGGGGGCCTACAATGAGCAGTTCTTC. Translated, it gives CASSESGGAYNEQFF.

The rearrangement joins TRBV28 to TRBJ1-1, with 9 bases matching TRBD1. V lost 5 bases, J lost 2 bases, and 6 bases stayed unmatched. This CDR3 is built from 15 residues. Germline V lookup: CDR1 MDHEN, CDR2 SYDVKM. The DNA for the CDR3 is TGTGCCAGCAGTCCAGGGACAGGGAAAAACACTGAAGCTTTCTTT. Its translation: CASSPGTGKNTEAFF.

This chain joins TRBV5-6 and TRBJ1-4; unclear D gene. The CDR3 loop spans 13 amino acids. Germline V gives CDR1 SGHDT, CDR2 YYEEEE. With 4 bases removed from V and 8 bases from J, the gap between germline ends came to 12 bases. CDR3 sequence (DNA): TGTGCCAGCAGCCCTCGGTTGAGGGAAAAACTGTTTTTT. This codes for CASSPRLREKLFF.

Here the CDR3 reads CASSLHRDTEQYF. The CDR3 bases are TGTGCCAGCAGCCTCCACCGGGACACAGAGCAGTACTTC. This rearrangement joins TRBV11-3 to TRBJ2-7, with a tentative D call TRBD1 (6 bases). Germline V CDR1 and CDR2: SGHNT, YENEEA. The CDR3 runs 13 residues. The V end was cut by 5 bases, the J end by 7 bases, with 15 bases between.

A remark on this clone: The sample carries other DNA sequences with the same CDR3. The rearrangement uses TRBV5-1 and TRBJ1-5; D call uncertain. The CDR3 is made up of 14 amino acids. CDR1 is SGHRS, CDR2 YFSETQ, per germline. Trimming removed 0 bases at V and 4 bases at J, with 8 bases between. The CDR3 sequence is CASSLGTGNQPQHF. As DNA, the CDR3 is TGCGCCAGCAGCTTGGGGACGGGGAATCAGCCCCAGCATTTT.

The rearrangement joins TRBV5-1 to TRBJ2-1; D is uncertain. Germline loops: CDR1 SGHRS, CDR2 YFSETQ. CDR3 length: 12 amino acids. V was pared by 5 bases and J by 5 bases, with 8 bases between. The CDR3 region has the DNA TGCGCCAGCAGTCCCCCAGACAATGAGCAGTTCTTC. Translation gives CASSPPDNEQFF.

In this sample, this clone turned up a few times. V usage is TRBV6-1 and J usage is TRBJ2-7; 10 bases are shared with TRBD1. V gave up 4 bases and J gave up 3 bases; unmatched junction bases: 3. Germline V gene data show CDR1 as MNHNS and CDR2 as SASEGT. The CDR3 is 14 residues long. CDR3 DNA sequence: TGTGCCAGCAGTGCTCGGGACAGGGGCTACGAGCAGTACTTC. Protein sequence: CASSARDRGYEQYF.

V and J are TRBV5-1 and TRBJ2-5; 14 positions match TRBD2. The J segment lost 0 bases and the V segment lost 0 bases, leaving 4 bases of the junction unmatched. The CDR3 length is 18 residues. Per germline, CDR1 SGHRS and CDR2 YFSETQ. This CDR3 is CASSLGTSGGQYQETQYF. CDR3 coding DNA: TGCGCCAGCAGCTTGGGGACTAGCGGGGGGCAGTACCAAGAGACCCAGTACTTC.

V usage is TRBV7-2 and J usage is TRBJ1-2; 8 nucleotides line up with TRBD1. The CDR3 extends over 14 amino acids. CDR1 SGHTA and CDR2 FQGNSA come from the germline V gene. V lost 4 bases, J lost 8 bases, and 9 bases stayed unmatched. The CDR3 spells CASSSQTGAYGYTF. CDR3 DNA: TGTGCCAGCAGCTCACAGACAGGGGCCTACGGCTACACCTTC.

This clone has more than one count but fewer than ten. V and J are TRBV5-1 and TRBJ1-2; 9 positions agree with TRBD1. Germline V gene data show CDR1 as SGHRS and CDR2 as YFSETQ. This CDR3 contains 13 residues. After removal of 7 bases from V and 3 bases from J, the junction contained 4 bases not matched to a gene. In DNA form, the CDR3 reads TGCGCCAGCGCTACAGGGGGCGACTATGGCTACACCTTC. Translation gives CASATGGDYGYTF.

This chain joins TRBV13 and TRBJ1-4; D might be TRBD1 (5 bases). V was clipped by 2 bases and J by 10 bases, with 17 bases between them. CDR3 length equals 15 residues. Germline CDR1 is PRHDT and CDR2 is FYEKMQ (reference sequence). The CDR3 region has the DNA TGTGCCAGCAGCTTAAGAGGTCAGGGCATGGGAAAACTGTTTTTT. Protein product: CASSLRGQGMGKLFF.

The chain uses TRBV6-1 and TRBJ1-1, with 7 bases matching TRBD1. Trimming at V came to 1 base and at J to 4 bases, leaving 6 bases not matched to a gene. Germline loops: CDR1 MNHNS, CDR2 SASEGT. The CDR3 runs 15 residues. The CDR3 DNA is TGTGCCAGCAGTGAAGAGGCAGGGGGAAGCACTGAAGCTTTCTTT. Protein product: CASSEEAGGSTEAFF.

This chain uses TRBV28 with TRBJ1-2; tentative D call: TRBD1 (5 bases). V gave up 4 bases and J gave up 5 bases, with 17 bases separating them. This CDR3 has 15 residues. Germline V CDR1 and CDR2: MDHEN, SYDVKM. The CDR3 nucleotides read TGTGCCAGCAGTTCCCAGGGAGGTTTTTGGTATGGCTACACCTTC. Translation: CASSSQGGFWYGYTF.

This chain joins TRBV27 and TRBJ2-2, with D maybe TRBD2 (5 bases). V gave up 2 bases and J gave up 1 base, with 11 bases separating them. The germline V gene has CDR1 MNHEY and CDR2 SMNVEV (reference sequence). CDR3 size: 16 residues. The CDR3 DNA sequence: TGTGCCAGCAGTTTAGCGGAGGTTTTGAACACCGGGGAGCTGTTTTTT. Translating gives CASSLAEVLNTGELFF.

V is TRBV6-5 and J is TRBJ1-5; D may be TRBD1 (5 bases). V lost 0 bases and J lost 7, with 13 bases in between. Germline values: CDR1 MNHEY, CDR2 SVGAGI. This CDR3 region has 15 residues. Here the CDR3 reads CASSYSRGGSQPQHF. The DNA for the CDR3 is TGTGCCAGCAGTTACTCAAGGGGAGGGAGCCAGCCCCAGCATTTT.

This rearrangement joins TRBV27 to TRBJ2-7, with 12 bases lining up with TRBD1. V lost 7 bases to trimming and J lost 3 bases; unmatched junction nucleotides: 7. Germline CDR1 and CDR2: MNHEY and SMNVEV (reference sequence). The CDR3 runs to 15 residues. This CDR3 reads CASKQGTGGFYEQYF. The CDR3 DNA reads TGTGCCAGCAAGCAGGGGACAGGGGGCTTCTACGAGCAGTACTTC.

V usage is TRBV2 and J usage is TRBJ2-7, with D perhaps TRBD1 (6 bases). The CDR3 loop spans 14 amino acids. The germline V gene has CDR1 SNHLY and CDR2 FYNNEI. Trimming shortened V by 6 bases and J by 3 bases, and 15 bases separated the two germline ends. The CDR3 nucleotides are TGTGCCAGCAGGCGGCAGGGGCTTAGCTACGAGCAGTACTTC. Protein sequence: CASRRQGLSYEQYF. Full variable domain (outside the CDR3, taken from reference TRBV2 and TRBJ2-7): EPEVTQTPSHQVTQMGQEVILRCVPISNHLYFYWYRQILGQKVEFLVSFYNNEISEKSEIFDDQFSVERPDGSNFTLKIRSTKLEDSAMYFCASRRQGLSYEQYFGPGTRLTVT.